This TCR beta chain was identified during a study of OX40 agonist ivuxolimab in advanced cancers. At the level of the study: Across the patients, intravenous ivuxolimab was delivered every 2 weeks at 0.01 to 10 mg/kg. Past anti-PD-1, anti-PD-L1 or anti-CTLA-4 therapy was accepted, and 40% had received some.

In regard to this clone: The antigen remains undetermined.

The study's findings and limits: Low normalized clonal expansion also occurred in some nonresponding patients. CD8+ T cells showed, on average, more clonal expansion than CD4+ cells.

Libraries were prepared by immunoSEQ multiplex PCR; TCRdb keeps only in-frame clonotypes and omits some of them. The table records some 35,000 clones, more than 60% of them present only once. This TCR came from an adult with an advanced solid tumor such as melanoma, head and neck, liver or kidney cancer. This material consisted of CD4+ or CD8+ T cells sorted from blood, taken in a trial of the OX40 agonist ivuxolimab.

This chain's CDR3 is CASSLYRATNEKLFF. The CDR3 DNA is TGTGCCAGCAGTCTCTACAGAGCAACTAATGAAAAACTGTTTTTT. The V gene is TRBV28, the J gene TRBJ1-4; D not certain. Germline V CDR1 and CDR2: MDHEN, SYDVKM. V was trimmed by 5 bases and J by 0 bases, leaving 10 bases between them. This CDR3 comprises 15 residues.